This TCR beta chain appears in the sequencing data of a study of preoperative IRX-2 immunotherapy in early breast cancer. Treatment of the sample: preoperative locoregional IRX-2 cytokine immunotherapy. Samples came from a phase Ib trial of preoperative locoregional IRX-2 cytokine immunotherapy. CDR1 KGHSH and CDR2 LQKENI come from the germline V gene. Trimming took 3 bases from V and 10 from J, leaving 10 bases between them. The CDR3 extends over 12 amino acids. Sequencing was performed with immunoSEQ multiplex PCR; in TCRdb, only in-frame clones are kept and a portion is missing. Among roughly 30,000 clones listed, over 75% were seen once.

The biological material was taken from a patient treated with IRX-2 immunotherapy. This chain connects TRBV18 to TRBJ2-1; unclear D gene. This clonotype was sampled from a human donor with breast cancer. The chain's CDR3 is CASSPRGGEQFF. The CDR3 DNA follows: TGTGCCAGCTCACCCCGTGGTGGCGAGCAGTTCTTC.